The present entry profiles one TCR beta chain with its context. The antigen is undetermined. Patients having uncontrolled infection, another autoimmune disease, pregnancy or lactation were not included. What was amplified from RNA transcripts were TCR beta CDR3 regions. The TCR CDR3 first-round RT-PCR relied on the HTBI primer set. MiXCR was run by TCRdb on the multiplex PCR reads, yielding one entry per CDR3 protein. The profile covers 450,000 to 700,000 distinct CDR3 sequences, with more than 45% appearing a single time and around 20% taken by the ten largest. The sample is drawn from a study of T cells in Graves' hyperthyroidism and ophthalmopathy. Notes on the study in general: Ophthalmopathy prediction by the model preceded onset by a median roughly 6 months.

The CDR3 runs 14 residues. Trimming removed 3 bases from V and 9 bases from J, with 20 bases in between. Germline CDR1 DFQATT, CDR2 SNEGSKA (reference sequence). The V call is TRBV20-1, the J call TRBJ2-5; D assignment may be TRBD1 or TRBD2 (7 bases each). The receptor was isolated from an adult woman with Graves' disease, either hyperthyroidism or ophthalmopathy (not recorded which). Sequencing was done on a sample of peripheral blood or thyroid tissue (not recorded which). CDR3 loop: CSASSGTAPVAQYF. The CDR3 DNA sequence: TGCAGTGCTAGCAGCGGGACAGCACCCGTCGCCCAGTACTTC.